Shown below are 23 T cell receptor beta chains from a single sample sequenced in a study of shared clonotypes between healthy human individuals. TCRdb's table, derived via immunoSEQ multiplex PCR, lists solely in-frame clones and lacks some. This sample has some 1.1 million clones, with approximately 80% found just once. Sequences were obtained from memory CD4+ T cells from PBMCs. The sample's subset: CD45RA-negative fraction. Source of these receptors: a young man in good health. Some clones in this sample may be carry-over from other donors' samples.

The CDR3 sequence: CASSRPGQGTEAFF. DNA for the CDR3: TGCGCCAGCAGCCGGCCGGGACAGGGGACTGAAGCTTTCTTT. The J gene is TRBJ1-1, the V gene TRBV4-1; 10 bases map to TRBD1. Losses at the gene ends were 4 bases for V and 5 bases for J; bases not matched to a gene: 4. This CDR3 contains 14 residues. CDR1 MGHRA and CDR2 YSYEKL come from the germline V gene.

In its sample, this clone was seen many times. Written as DNA, the CDR3 is TGTGCCAGCAGGCGACTGGAAGAGACCCAGTACTTC. Translated, it gives CASRRLEETQYF. The chain joins TRBV7-2 to TRBJ2-5; unclear D gene. Deletions cut 6 bases from V and 3 bases from J, with 8 bases between. There are 12 residues in the CDR3. Per germline, CDR1 SGHTA and CDR2 FQGNSA.

The J gene is TRBJ2-5, the V gene TRBV11-2, with D possibly TRBD2 on 5 matching bases. Per the germline V gene, CDR1 is SGHAT and CDR2 is FQNNGV. Trimming took off 5 bases at V and 4 bases at J, with 14 bases between the two ends. The CDR3 has 14 amino acids. DNA for the CDR3: TGTGCCAGCAGCCCGGACTGGGCGGGAGAGACCCAGTACTTC. Protein sequence: CASSPDWAGETQYF.

The chain links TRBV5-4 to TRBJ2-4; D gene ambiguous. V was shortened by 2 bases and J by 5 bases, with 5 bases between the two germline ends. This CDR3 has 12 residues. Per the germline V gene, CDR1 is SGHNT and CDR2 is YYREEE (reference sequence). The CDR3 protein is CASSLDQNIQYF. The CDR3 coding sequence is TGTGCCAGCAGCTTAGACCAAAACATTCAGTACTTC.

V and J are TRBV6-1 and TRBJ2-7; TRBD2 matches 11 bases. V dropped 6 bases and J dropped 9; count of bases not matched to a gene: 10. This CDR3 comprises 14 residues. Germline CDR1 and CDR2: MNHNS and SASEGT. The CDR3 loop reads CASRGGLAAFGQYF. DNA of the CDR3: TGTGCCAGCAGGGGGGGACTAGCGGCTTTCGGGCAGTACTTC.

The V gene is TRBV7-6, the J gene TRBJ2-5; 10 bases fit TRBD1. V gave up 4 bases and J gave up 0 bases; unmatched junction bases: 2. Germline CDR1 reads SGHVS; CDR2 reads FNYEAQ. There are 15 residues in the CDR3. In nucleotides, the CDR3 is TGTGCCAGCAGCTGGGGACAGGGGCACCAAGAGACCCAGTACTTC. Translating it yields CASSWGQGHQETQYF. Variable domain in full (rest from reference TRBV7-6 and TRBJ2-5): GAGVSQSPRYKVTKRGQDVALRCDPISGHVSLYWYRQALGQGPEFLTYFNYEAQQDKSGLPNDRFSAERPEGSISTLTIQRTEQRDSAMYRCASSWGQGHQETQYFGPGTRLLVL.

The V call is TRBV5-8, the J call TRBJ2-3; 10 bases are a match to TRBD2. Germline-derived CDR1 and CDR2 are SGHTS and YDEGEE. The junction had 7 bases not matched to a gene; V was cut back by 0 bases and J by 0 bases. The CDR3 is 18 amino acids. DNA of the CDR3: TGTGCCAGCAGCTTGGCCCTGACTAGCGGGTTTAGCACAGATACGCAGTATTTT. Residues: CASSLALTSGFSTDTQYF.

The V call is TRBV6-1, the J call TRBJ1-4, with a weak D call TRBD1 (5 bases). Germline CDR1 reads MNHNS; CDR2 reads SASEGT. The V and J ends lost 3 bases and 10 bases respectively, with 24 bases between them. The CDR3 covers 17 residues. CDR3 sequence reads: CASSDSREAWVRGKLFF. The CDR3 bases are TGTGCCAGCAGTGACAGCCGGGAGGCTTGGGTAAGGGGAAAACTGTTTTTT.

The chain joins TRBV25-1 to TRBJ1-2; D may be TRBD1 (6 bases). V was cut by 8 bases and J by 6 bases, with 10 bases left in between. Per the germline V gene, CDR1 is MGHDK and CDR2 is SYGVNS. This CDR3 contains 11 residues. CDR3 DNA: TGTGCCAGCCAACAGGGTCATGGCTACACCTTC. It yields the protein CASQQGHGYTF.

The rearrangement uses TRBV2 and TRBJ1-1; D perhaps matches TRBD1 (6 bases). The ends were cut back, 8 bases at V and 5 bases at J, with 12 bases in the middle. Germline V gene sequence: CDR1 SNHLY, CDR2 FYNNEI. The CDR3 loop spans 12 amino acids. The DNA for the CDR3 is TGTGCCAGCTCAGGGGTTTGGACTGAAGCTTTCTTT. The encoded protein is CASSGVWTEAFF.

This rearrangement joins TRBV28 to TRBJ1-2, with no clear D. The germline V gene encodes CDR1 MDHEN and CDR2 SYDVKM. Trimming pared 7 bases from V and 8 bases from J, leaving 11 bases between. The CDR3 runs 11 residues. CDR3 coding DNA: TGTGCCAGCAACAGACCCCCGGGCTACACCTTC. Its translation: CASNRPPGYTF.

The rearrangement links TRBV28 to TRBJ2-1; TRBD2 agrees at 14 bases. The CDR3 is made up of 15 amino acids. Per the germline V gene, CDR1 is MDHEN and CDR2 is SYDVKM. The V gene end was trimmed by 9 bases and the J gene end by 8 bases; junction bases not matched to a gene: 9. The CDR3 spells CASRSPGLAGDEQFF. Here the CDR3 DNA reads TGTGCCAGTAGATCGCCGGGACTAGCGGGAGATGAGCAGTTCTTC. The whole variable domain, filled in from reference TRBV28 and TRBJ2-1, reads DVKVTQSSRYLVKRTGEKVFLECVQDMDHENMFWYRQDPGLGLRLIYFSYDVKMKEKGDIPEGYSVSREKKERFSLILESASTNQTSMYLCASRSPGLAGDEQFFGPGTRLTVL.

The chain is built from TRBV28 and TRBJ2-1, with 7 bases lining up with TRBD2. Germline loops: CDR1 MDHEN, CDR2 SYDVKM. V shed 6 bases and J 7 bases; nucleotides not matched to a gene: 12. This CDR3 is built from 15 residues. The DNA of the CDR3 is TGTGCCAGCAGCCCCCCCCAGCGGGACTCTAATGAGCAGTTCTTC. The encoded protein is CASSPPQRDSNEQFF.

This rearrangement joins TRBV4-2 to TRBJ2-7, with D perhaps being TRBD1 or TRBD2 (5 bases each). CDR1 and CDR2 from the germline V gene are LGHNA and YNFKEQ. Trimming cost V 0 bases and J 4 bases, with 16 bases left between them. The CDR3 has 16 amino acids. CDR3 DNA sequence: TGTGCCAGCAGCCAAGATTTGCAGGGAGTACCTTACGAGCAGTACTTC. Translation: CASSQDLQGVPYEQYF.

This clone appeared a few times. The chain links TRBV6-1 to TRBJ1-2; D not resolved. V lost 6 bases and J lost 8, with 16 bases in between. CDR3 length: 13 residues. The V gene's germline CDR1 is MNHNS and CDR2 SASEGT. The CDR3 nucleotides read TGTGCCAGCAGCACAGATGGGTGGTTCGGCTACACCTTC. This gives the protein CASSTDGWFGYTF.

The V gene is TRBV6-4, the J gene TRBJ2-7, with TRBD1 matching over 7 bases. J was trimmed by 4 bases and V by 6 bases; bases with no gene match: 6. The CDR3 loop spans 13 amino acids. Germline loops: CDR1 MRHNA, CDR2 SNTAGT. This CDR3 reads CASRATGMYEQYF. In DNA form, the CDR3 reads TGTGCCAGCAGGGCGACAGGGATGTACGAGCAGTACTTC.

The chain carries TRBV6-1 and TRBJ1-2; 9 nucleotides match TRBD1. With V trimmed by 4 bases and J by 7 bases, 7 bases remained unmatched. CDR1 and CDR2 (germline): MNHNS, SASEGT. This CDR3 spans 14 amino acids. The CDR3 reads CASSAGGTGFGYTF. Here the CDR3 DNA reads TGTGCCAGCAGTGCGGGAGGGACAGGGTTTGGCTACACCTTC.

On this clone: A far larger clone is one nucleotide away, so this likely arose from a read error. The chain has TRBV4-2 and TRBJ2-5; D not resolved. Germline CDR1 reads LGHNA; CDR2 reads YNFKEQ. This CDR3 region has 12 residues. The V end was cut by 5 bases, the J end by 0 bases, with 4 bases between. Here the CDR3 DNA reads TGTGCCAGCAGCGGGTACCAAGAGACCCAGTACTTC. Translating gives CASSGYQETQYF.

The chain combines TRBV7-9 with TRBJ1-5; D gene unclear. The V and J ends lost 1 base and 0 bases respectively, with 13 bases between them. Germline V CDR1 and CDR2: SEHNR, FQNEAQ (reference sequence). This CDR3 is built from 17 residues. As DNA, the CDR3 is TGTGCCAGCAGCTTAGAAGGAGCCGGCTATAGCAATCAGCCCCAGCATTTT. It is translated as CASSLEGAGYSNQPQHF. The full variable domain, completed using reference TRBV7-9 and TRBJ1-5, is DTGVSQNPRHKITKRGQNVTFRCDPISEHNRLYWYRQTLGQGPEFLTYFQNEAQLEKSRLLSDRFSAERPKGSFSTLEIQRTEQGDSAMYLCASSLEGAGYSNQPQHFGDGTRLSIL.

This chain connects TRBV11-2 to TRBJ2-1, with TRBD2 identical over 9 bases. V shed 5 bases, J shed 6 bases, and the junction held 11 bases outside the gene matches. From germline, CDR1 is SGHAT and CDR2 FQNNGV. CDR3 length: 16 amino acids. In nucleotides, the CDR3 is TGTGCCAGCAGCACTCCTAGCGGGGCCCTTCCCAATGAGCAGTTCTTC. It codes for CASSTPSGALPNEQFF.

Concerning this clone: Other DNA sequences in the sample encode the same CDR3. The chain carries TRBV7-3 and TRBJ2-1; either TRBD1 or TRBD2 may fit D (5 bases each). The germline V gene encodes CDR1 SGHTA and CDR2 FQGTGA. The CDR3 spans 14 residues. V lost 2 bases, J lost 0 bases, and 5 bases lay in between. The CDR3 DNA sequence: TGTGCCAGCAGCTTAGGGGGCTCCTACAATGAGCAGTTCTTC. Translation gives CASSLGGSYNEQFF. The full variable domain, with the rest looked up from reference TRBV7-3 and TRBJ2-1, is GAGVSQTPSNKVTEKGKYVELRCDPISGHTALYWYRQSLGQGPEFLIYFQGTGAADDSGLPNDRFFAVRPEGSVSTLKIQRTERGDSAVYLCASSLGGSYNEQFFGPGTRLTVL.

The chain employs TRBV5-1 and TRBJ2-3, with D perhaps matching TRBD2 (6 bases). CDR1 is SGHRS and CDR2 is YFSETQ in the germline V gene. This CDR3 spans 15 amino acids. V was shortened by 4 bases and J by 2 bases, with 14 bases between the two germline ends. As DNA, the CDR3 is TGCGCCAGCAGCCAGGGAGGACGATTCACAGATACGCAGTATTTT. It translates to CASSQGGRFTDTQYF.

V is TRBV7-9 and J is TRBJ1-2; TRBD1 matches 8 bases. CDR3 length equals 14 residues. Germline CDR1 reads SEHNR; CDR2 reads FQNEAQ (reference sequence). V was pared by 3 bases and J by 8 bases, with 8 bases of the junction left unmatched. CDR3 residues: CASSFGQGLPGYTF. DNA of the CDR3: TGTGCCAGCAGCTTTGGACAGGGTCTTCCAGGCTACACCTTC.